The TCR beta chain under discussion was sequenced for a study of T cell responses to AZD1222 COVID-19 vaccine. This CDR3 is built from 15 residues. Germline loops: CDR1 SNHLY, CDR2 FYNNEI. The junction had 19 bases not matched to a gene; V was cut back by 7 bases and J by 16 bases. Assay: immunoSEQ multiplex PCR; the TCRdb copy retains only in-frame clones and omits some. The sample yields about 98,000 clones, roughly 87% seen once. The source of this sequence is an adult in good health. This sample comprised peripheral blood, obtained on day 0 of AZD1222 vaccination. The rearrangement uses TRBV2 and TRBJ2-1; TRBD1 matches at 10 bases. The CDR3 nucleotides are TGTGCCAGCACTTTCCCGACAGGGGGCGCGAACCATCGATTCTTC. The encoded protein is CASTFPTGGANHRFF.